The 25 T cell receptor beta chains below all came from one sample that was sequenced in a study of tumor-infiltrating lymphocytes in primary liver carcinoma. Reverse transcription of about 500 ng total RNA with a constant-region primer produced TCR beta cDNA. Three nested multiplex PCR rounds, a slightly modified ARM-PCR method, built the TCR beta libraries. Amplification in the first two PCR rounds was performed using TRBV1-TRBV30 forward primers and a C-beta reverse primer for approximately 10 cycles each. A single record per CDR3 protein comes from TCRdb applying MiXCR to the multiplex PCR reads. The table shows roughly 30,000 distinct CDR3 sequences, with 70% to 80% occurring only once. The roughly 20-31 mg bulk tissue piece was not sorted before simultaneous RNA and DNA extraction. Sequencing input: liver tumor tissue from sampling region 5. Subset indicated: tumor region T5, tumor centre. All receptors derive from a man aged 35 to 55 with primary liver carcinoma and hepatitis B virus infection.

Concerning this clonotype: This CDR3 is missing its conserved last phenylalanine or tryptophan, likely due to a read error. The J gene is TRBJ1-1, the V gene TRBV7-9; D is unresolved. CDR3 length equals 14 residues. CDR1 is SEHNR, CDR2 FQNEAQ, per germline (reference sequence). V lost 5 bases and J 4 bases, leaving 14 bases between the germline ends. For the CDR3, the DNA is TGTGCCAGCAGCCATAGCTCCGATGGCACTGAAGCTTTCTCT. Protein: CASSHSSDGTEAFS.

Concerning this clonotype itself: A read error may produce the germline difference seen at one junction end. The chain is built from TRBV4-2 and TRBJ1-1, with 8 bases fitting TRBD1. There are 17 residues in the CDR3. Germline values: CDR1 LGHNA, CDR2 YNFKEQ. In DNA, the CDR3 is TGTGCCAGCAGTCAAGAGTATGGACAGGGTTTTTGTACTGAAGCTTTCTTT. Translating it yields CASSQEYGQGFCTEAFF.

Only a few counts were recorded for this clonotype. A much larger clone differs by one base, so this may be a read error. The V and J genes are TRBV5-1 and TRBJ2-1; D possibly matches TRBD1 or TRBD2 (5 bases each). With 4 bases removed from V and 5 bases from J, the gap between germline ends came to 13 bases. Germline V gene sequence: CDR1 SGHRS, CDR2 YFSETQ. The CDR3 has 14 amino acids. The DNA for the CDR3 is TGCGCCAGCAGCACTGGGGACCAGGACAATGAGCAGTTCTTC. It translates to CASSTGDQDNEQFF.

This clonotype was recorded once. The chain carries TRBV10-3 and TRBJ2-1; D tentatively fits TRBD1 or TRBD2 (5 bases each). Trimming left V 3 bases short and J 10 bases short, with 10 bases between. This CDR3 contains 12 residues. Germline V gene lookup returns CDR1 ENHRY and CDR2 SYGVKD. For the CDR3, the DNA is TGTGCCATCAGTGAACCGGGACGAGAGCAGTTCTTC. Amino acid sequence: CAISEPGREQFF.

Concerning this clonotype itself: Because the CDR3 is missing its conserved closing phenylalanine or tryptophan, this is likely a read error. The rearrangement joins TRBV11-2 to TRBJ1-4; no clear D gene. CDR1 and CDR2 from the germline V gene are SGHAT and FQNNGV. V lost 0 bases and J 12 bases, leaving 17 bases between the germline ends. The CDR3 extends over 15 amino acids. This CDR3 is CASSLDGFANKELFL. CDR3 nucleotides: TGTGCCAGCAGCTTAGACGGGTTCGCTAATAAAGAACTGTTTCTT.

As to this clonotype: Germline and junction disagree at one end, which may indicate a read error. Here the CDR3 reads CASSQVASGVSYVQYF. The CDR3 DNA follows: TGTGCCAGCAGCCAGGTGGCTAGCGGGGTTTCCTACGTGCAGTACTTC. This rearrangement joins TRBV4-2 to TRBJ2-7; 9 bases are a match to TRBD2. CDR1 and CDR2 from the germline V gene are LGHNA and YNFKEQ. There are 16 residues in the CDR3.

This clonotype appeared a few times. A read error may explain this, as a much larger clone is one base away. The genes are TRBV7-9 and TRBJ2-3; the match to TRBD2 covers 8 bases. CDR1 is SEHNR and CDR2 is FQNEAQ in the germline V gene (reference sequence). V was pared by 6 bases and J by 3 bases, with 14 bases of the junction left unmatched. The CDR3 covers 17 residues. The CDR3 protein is CASSKPLAGGNTDTQYF. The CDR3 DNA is TGTGCCAGCAGTAAGCCGCTAGCGGGTGGTAATACAGATACGCAGTATTTT.

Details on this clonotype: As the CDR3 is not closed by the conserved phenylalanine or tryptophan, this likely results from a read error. The CDR3 coding sequence is TGCGCCAGACCTTTGGACGGGGGGCAAGTCTCCTACAATGAGCAGTTCTTA. Its protein is CARPLDGGQVSYNEQFL. V is TRBV10-1 and J is TRBJ2-1, with D possibly matching TRBD2 (7 bases). This CDR3 contains 17 residues. V was trimmed by 9 bases and J by 0 bases, leaving 21 bases between them. The germline gives CDR1 WNHNN, CDR2 SYGVQD (reference sequence).

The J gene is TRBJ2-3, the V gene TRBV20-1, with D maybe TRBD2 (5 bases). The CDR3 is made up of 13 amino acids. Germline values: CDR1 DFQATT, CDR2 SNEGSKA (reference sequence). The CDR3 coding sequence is TGCAGCACTAGTTTTAGGAGCACAGATACGCAGTATTTT. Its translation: CSTSFRSTDTQYF.

For the CDR3, the DNA is TGTGCCAGCACAGTAGAGCCGGGAGAGCAGTACTTC. It is translated as CASTVEPGEQYF. This chain links TRBV9 with TRBJ2-7, with a tentative D call TRBD2 (5 bases). The germline V and J ends were trimmed by 6 bases and 7 bases, with 14 bases remaining between them. Per germline, CDR1 SGDLS and CDR2 YYNGEE. The CDR3 totals 12 residues.

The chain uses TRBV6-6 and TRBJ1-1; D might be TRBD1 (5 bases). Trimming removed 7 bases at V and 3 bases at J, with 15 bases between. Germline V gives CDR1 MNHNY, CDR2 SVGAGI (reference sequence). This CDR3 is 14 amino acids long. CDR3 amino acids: CASIKDGGYTEAFF. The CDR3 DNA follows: TGTGCCAGCATTAAGGACGGGGGGTACACTGAAGCTTTCTTT.

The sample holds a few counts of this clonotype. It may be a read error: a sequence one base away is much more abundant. This CDR3 is CASRTRDLDYNEQFF. CDR3 DNA: TGCGCCAGCAGAACCAGAGATCTAGATTACAATGAGCAGTTCTTC. This chain uses TRBV5-1 with TRBJ2-1; D is uncertain. Germline V gene data show CDR1 as SGHRS and CDR2 as YFSETQ. Trimming left V 5 bases short and J 4 bases short, with 16 bases between. The CDR3 consists of 15 residues.

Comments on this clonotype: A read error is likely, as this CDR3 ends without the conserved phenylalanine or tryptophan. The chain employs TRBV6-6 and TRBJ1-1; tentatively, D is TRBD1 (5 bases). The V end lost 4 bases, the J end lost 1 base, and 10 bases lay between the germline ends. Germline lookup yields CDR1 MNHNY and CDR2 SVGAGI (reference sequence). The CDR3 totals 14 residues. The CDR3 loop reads CASSWGTANTEAFS. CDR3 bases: TGTGCCAGCAGTTGGGGGACGGCGAACACTGAAGCTTTCTCT.

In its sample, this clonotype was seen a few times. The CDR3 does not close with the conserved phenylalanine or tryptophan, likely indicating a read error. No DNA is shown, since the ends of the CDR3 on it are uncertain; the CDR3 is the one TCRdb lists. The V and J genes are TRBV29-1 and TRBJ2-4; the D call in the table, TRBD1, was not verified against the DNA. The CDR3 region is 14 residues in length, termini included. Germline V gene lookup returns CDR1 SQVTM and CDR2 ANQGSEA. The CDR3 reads CSVEGQGVGGTQYL.

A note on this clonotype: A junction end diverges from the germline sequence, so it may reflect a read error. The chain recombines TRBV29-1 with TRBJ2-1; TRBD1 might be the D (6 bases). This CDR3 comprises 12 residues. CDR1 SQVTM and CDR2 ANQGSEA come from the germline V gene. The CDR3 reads CSTRTGGNEQFF. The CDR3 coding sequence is TGCAGCACCCGAACTGGGGGCAATGAGCAATTCTTC.

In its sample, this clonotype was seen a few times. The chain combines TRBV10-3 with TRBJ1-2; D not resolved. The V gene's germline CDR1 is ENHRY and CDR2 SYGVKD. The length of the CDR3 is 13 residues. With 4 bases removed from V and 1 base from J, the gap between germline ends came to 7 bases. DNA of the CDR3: TGTGCCATCAGTGGGCAGGTTAACTATGGCTACACCTTC. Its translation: CAISGQVNYGYTF.

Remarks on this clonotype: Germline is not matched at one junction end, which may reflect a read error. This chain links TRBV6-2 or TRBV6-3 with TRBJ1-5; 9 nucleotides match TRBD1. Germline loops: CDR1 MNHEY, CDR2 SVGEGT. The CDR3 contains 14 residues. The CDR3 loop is CANSYSGQGQPQHF. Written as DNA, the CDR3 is TGTGCCAACAGTTACTCGGGACAGGGACAGCCCCAACATTTT.

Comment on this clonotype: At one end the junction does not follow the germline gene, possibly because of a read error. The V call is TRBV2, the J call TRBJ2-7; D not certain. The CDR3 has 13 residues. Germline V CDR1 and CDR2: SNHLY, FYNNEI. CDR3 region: CASSAPGKGEQYF. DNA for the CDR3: TGTGCAAGCAGTGCTCCGGGCAAGGGCGAGCAGTACTTC.

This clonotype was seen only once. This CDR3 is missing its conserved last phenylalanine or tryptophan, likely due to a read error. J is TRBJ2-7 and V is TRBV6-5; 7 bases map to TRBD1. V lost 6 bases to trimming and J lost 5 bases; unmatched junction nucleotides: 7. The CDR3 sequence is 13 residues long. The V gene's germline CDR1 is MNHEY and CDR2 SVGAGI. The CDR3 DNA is TGTGCCAGCAGGATAAAGGGGGCCGACGAGCAGTACTTA. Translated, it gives CASRIKGADEQYL.

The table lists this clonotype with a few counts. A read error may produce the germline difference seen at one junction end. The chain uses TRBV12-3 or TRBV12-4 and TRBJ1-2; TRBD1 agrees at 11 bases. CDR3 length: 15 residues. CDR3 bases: TGTGCCAGCAGTCTCGGACAGGGGGCTAACTACGGCTACATCTTC. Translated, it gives CASSLGQGANYGYIF.

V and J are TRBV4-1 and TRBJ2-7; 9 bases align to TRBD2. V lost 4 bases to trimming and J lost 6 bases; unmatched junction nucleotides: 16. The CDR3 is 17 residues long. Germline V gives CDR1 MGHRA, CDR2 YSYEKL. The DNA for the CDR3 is TGCGCCAGCAGCCCCCTCTATGGCGCGGGAGGGCTCAGCGAGCAGTACTTC. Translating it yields CASSPLYGAGGLSEQYF.

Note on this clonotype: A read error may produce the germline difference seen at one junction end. Here the CDR3 DNA reads TGTGCCGGCAGCCGGATAGGGGACTATGGCTACACCTTC. Translated, it gives CAGSRIGDYGYTF. The genes are TRBV12-3 or TRBV12-4 and TRBJ1-2, with a possible D match to TRBD1 (5 bases). The CDR3 consists of 13 residues.

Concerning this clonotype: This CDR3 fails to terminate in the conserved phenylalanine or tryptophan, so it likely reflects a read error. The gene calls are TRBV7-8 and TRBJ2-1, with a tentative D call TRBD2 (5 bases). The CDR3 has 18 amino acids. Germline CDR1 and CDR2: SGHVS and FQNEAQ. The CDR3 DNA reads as TGTACCAGCAGCCCGCTTGGAGGCTCGGCGGTCTCCTACAATGAGCAGTTCCTC. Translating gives CTSSPLGGSAVSYNEQFL.

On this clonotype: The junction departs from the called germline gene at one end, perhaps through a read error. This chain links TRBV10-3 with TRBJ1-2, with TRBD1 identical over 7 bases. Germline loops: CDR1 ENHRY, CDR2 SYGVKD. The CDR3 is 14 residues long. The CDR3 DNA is TGTGCCACCAGGGGTCTCGACCAGGGGGATGGCTATACCTTC. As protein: CATRGLDQGDGYTF.

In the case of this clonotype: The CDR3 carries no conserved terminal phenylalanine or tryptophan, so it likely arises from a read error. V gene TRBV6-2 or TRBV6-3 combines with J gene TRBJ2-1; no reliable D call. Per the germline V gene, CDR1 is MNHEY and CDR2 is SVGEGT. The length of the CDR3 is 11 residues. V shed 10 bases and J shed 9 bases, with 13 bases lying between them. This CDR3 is CATGSWSEQFL. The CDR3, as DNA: TGTGCCACCGGCTCATGGTCTGAGCAGTTCTTA.